This TCR beta chain was retrieved from a study of T-cell reconstitution after alpha-beta-depleted transplantation in children. Points from the study as a whole: TCRbeta diversity was high at day 60 in some patients (a result of surviving recipient T cells and thymic progenitors). Reported findings indicate that, about two months after transplant, alpha-beta T cells came from several hundred expanded clones, which were derived from non-depleted graft cells.

As to this clonotype: Its antigen is unidentified.

Preparation of the TCRbeta library involved a method that used unique molecular identifiers. TCRdb re-called the PCR reads with MiXCR, one entry per CDR3 protein. The sample has about 120,000 distinct CDR3 sequences; about 9.3% are singletons. The CDR3 sequence is 15 residues long. V dropped 3 bases and J dropped 3; count of bases not matched to a gene: 2. Germline assignment: CDR1 LGHDT and CDR2 YNNKEL (reference sequence). The clonotype was recovered from a boy between 2 and 10 years old with acute lymphoblastic leukemia, due to receive a stem cell transplant. The chain uses TRBV3-1 and TRBJ2-7; 13 nucleotides align to TRBD2. The starting material was PBMCs, obtained before TCRalphabeta/CD19-depleted stem cell transplant. CDR3 nucleotides: TGTGCCAGCAGCCACGGACTAGCGGGAGTCTACGAGCAGTACTTC. Amino acids: CASSHGLAGVYEQYF.